The 4 T cell receptor beta chains given below trace back to one sample, sequenced in a study of identical twins. TCRdb redid the calling of the 5' RACE reads with MiXCR, one entry per CDR3 protein. The sample lists a few hundred thousand distinct CDR3 sequences; around 12% were seen once. The same sample was also used in a study of yellow fever vaccine responses in identical twins.

The specimen was CD8+ T cells sorted from blood. Source of these receptors: a young woman in good health.

This clonotype occurred a few times. Here the CDR3 reads CASSPRGYNFEQFF. The CDR3 DNA reads TGTGCCAGCAGCCCGCGAGGGTACAATTTTGAGCAGTTCTTC. The genes are TRBV11-2 and TRBJ2-1; TRBD2 is a possible D gene (5 bases). CDR1 is SGHAT, CDR2 FQNNGV, per germline. The CDR3 extends over 14 amino acids. Between the trimmed V and J ends, which lost 5 bases and 9 bases, there was a span of 17 bases.

This clonotype turned up a few times. The genes are TRBV10-3 and TRBJ2-3; 7 bases fit TRBD2. Germline V CDR1 and CDR2: ENHRY, SYGVKD. The junction had 4 bases not matched to a gene; V was cut back by 2 bases and J by 2 bases. This CDR3 contains 15 residues. CDR3 DNA: TGTGCCATCAGTGAGAGTGGGGGGGACACAGATACGCAGTATTTT. This codes for CAISESGGDTDTQYF.

This clonotype came up a few times. This chain links TRBV5-1 with TRBJ2-1; TRBD1 matches at 7 bases. The V gene end was trimmed by 1 base and the J gene end by 4 bases; junction bases not matched to a gene: 8. Germline V gene sequence: CDR1 SGHRS, CDR2 YFSETQ. The CDR3 spans 16 residues. The CDR3 coding sequence is TGCGCCAGCAGCTTGAGGGAACAGGGGCCATACAATGAGCAGTTCTTC. This gives the protein CASSLREQGPYNEQFF.

This rearrangement joins TRBV2 to TRBJ2-6; D may match TRBD1 or TRBD2 (5 bases each). The CDR3 consists of 16 residues. Germline CDR1 is SNHLY and CDR2 is FYNNEI. V shed 6 bases and J shed 0 bases, with 12 bases lying between them. CDR3 loop: CASRGVGTSGANVLTF. The CDR3 coding sequence is TGTGCCAGCAGGGGGGTAGGGACCTCTGGGGCCAACGTCCTGACTTTC.